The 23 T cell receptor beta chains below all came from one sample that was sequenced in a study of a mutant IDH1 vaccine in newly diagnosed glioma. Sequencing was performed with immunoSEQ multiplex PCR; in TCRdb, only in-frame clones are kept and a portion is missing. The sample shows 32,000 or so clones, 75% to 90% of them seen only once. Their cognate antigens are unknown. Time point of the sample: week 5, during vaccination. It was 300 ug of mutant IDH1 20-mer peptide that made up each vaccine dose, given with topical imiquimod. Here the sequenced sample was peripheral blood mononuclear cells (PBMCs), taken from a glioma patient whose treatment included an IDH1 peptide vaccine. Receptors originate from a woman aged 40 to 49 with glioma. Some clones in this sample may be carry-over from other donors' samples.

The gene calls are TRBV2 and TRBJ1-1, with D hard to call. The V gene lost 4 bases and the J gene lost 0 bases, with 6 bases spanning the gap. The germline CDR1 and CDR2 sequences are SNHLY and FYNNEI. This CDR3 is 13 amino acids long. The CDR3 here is CASSVLMNTEAFF. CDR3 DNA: TGTGCCAGCAGTGTATTAATGAACACTGAAGCTTTCTTT.

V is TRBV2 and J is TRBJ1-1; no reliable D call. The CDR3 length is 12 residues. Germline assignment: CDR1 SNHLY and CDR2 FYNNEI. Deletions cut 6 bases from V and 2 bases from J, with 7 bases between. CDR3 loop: CASRGSNTEAFF. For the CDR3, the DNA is TGTGCCAGCAGGGGGTCTAACACTGAAGCTTTCTTT.

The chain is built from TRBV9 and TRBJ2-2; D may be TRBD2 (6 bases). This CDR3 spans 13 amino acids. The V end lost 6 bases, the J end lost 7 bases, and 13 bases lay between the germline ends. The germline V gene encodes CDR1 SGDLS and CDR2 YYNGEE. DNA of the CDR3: TGTGCCAGCACCCCCCTGGGGGGCGGGGAGCTGTTTTTT. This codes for CASTPLGGGELFF.

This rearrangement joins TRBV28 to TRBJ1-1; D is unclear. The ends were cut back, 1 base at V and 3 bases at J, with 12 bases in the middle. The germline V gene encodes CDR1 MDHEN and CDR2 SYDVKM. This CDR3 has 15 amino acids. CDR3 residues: CASSLYGIGDTEAFF. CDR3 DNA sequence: TGTGCCAGCAGTTTATACGGGATTGGGGACACTGAAGCTTTCTTT. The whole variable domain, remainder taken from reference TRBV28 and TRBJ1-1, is DVKVTQSSRYLVKRTGEKVFLECVQDMDHENMFWYRQDPGLGLRLIYFSYDVKMKEKGDIPEGYSVSREKKERFSLILESASTNQTSMYLCASSLYGIGDTEAFFGQGTRLTVV.

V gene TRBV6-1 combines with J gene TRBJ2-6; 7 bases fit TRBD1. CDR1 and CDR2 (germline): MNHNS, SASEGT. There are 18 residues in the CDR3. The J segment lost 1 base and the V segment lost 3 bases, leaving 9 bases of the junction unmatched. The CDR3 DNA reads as TGTGCCAGCAGTGAGGAGATTACAGGGGCGTCTGGGGCCAACGTCCTGACTTTC. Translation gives CASSEEITGASGANVLTF.

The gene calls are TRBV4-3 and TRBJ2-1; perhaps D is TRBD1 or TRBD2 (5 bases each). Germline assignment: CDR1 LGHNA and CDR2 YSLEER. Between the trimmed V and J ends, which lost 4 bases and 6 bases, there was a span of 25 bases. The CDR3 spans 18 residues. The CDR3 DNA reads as TGCGCCAGCAGCCCCTACGTTACCGGGACGCCACTTACCAATGAGCAGTTCTTC. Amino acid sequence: CASSPYVTGTPLTNEQFF.

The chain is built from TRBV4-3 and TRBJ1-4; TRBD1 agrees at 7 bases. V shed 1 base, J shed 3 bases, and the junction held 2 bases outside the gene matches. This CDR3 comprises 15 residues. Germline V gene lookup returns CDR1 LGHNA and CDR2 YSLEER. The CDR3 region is CASSQGGQANEKLFF. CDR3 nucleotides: TGCGCCAGCAGCCAAGGAGGACAGGCTAATGAAAAACTGTTTTTT.

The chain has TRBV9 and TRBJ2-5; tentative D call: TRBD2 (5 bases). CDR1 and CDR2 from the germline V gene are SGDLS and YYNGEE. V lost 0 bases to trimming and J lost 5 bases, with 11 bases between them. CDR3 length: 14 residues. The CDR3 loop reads CASSVASLPETQYF. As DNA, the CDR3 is TGTGCCAGCAGCGTAGCTAGCTTACCTGAGACCCAGTACTTC.

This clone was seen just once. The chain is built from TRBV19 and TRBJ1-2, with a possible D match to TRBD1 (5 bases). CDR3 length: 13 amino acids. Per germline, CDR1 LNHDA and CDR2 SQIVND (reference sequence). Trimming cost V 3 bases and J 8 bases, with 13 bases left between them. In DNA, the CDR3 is TGTGCCAGTAGTATTGGCAGGGCAGGCGGCTACACCTTC. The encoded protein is CASSIGRAGGYTF. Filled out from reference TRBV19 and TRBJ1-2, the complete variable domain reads DGGITQSPKYLFRKEGQNVTLSCEQNLNHDAMYWYRQDPGQGLRLIYYSQIVNDFQKGDIAEGYSVSREKKESFPLTVTSAQKNPTAFYLCASSIGRAGGYTFGSGTRLTVV.

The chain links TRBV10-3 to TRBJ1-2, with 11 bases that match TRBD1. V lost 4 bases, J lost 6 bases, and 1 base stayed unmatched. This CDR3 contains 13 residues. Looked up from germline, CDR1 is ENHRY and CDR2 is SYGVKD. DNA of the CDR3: TGTGCCATCAGTGGGGGACAGGGGGATGGCTACACCTTC. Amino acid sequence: CAISGGQGDGYTF.

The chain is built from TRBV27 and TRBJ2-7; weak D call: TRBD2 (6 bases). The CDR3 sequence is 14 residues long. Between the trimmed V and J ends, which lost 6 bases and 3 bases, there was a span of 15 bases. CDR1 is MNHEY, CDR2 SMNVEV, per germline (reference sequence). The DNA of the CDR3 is TGTGCCAGCAGCCCTATCGGCGGGGTCTACGAGCAGTACTTC. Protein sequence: CASSPIGGVYEQYF.

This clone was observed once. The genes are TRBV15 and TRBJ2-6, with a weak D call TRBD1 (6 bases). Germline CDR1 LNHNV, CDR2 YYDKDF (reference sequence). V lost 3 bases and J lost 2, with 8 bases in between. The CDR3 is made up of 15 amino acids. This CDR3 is CATSSRGPGANVLTF. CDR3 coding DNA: TGTGCCACCAGCAGCAGGGGTCCTGGGGCCAACGTCCTGACTTTC.

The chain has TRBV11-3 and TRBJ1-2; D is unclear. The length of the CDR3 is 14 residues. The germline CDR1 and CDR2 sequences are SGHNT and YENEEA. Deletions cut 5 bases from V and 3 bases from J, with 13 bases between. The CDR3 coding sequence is TGTGCCAGCAGCCAGAGGGAGACTCACTATGGCTACACCTTC. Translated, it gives CASSQRETHYGYTF.

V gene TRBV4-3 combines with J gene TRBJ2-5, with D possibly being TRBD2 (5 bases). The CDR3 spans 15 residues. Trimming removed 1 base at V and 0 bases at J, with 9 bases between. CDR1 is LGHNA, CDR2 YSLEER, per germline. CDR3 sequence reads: CASSQGGADQETQYF. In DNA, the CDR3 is TGCGCCAGCAGCCAAGGAGGAGCGGACCAAGAGACCCAGTACTTC.

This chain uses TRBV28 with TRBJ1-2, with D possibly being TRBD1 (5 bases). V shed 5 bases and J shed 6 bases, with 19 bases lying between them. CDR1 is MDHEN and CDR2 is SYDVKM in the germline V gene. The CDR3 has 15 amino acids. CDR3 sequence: CASSVPRAESDGYTF. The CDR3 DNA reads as TGTGCCAGCAGTGTCCCCAGGGCTGAGAGCGATGGCTACACCTTC.

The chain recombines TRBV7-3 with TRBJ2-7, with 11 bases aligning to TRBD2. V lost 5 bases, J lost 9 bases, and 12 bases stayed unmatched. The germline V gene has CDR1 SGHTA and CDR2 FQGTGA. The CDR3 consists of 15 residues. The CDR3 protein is CASSPTGTSGAAQYF. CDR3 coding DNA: TGTGCCAGCAGCCCCACCGGGACTAGCGGAGCCGCGCAGTACTTC.

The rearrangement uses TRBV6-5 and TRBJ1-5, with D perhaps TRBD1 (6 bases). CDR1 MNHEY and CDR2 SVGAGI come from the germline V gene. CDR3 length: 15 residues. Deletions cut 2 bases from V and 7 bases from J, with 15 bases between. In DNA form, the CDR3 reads TGTGCCAGCAGTTACAGGGGGGGAGGGGCCCAGCCCCAGCATTTT. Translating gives CASSYRGGGAQPQHF.

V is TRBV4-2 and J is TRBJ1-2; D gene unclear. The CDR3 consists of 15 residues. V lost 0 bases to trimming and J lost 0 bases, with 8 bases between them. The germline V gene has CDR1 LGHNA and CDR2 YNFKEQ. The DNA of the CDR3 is TGTGCCAGCAGCCAAGATTGGGCGGCTAACTATGGCTACACCTTC. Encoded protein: CASSQDWAANYGYTF.

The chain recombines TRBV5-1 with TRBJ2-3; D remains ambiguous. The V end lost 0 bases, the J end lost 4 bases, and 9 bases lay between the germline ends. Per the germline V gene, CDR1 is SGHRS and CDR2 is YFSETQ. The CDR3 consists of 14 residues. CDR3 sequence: CASSLAVSSDTQYF. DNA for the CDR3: TGCGCCAGCAGCTTGGCTGTCTCCTCAGATACGCAGTATTTT. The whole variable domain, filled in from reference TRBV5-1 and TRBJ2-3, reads KAGVTQTPRYLIKTRGQQVTLSCSPISGHRSVSWYQQTPGQGLQFLFEYFSETQRNKGNFPGRFSGRQFSNSRSEMNVSTLELGDSALYLCASSLAVSSDTQYFGPGTRLTVL.

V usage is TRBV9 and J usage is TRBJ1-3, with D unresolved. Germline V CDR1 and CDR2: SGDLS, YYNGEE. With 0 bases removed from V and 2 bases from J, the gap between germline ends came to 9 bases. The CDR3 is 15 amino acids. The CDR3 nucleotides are TGTGCCAGCAGCGTAGAGGTCGGCACTGGAAACACCATATATTTT. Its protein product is CASSVEVGTGNTIYF.

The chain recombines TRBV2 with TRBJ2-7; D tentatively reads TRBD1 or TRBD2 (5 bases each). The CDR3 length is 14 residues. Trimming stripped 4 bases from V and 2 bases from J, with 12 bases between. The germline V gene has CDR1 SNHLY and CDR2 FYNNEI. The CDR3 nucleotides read TGTGCCAGCAGTGCAGGGAGTCTCGCCTACGAGCAGTACTTC. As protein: CASSAGSLAYEQYF.

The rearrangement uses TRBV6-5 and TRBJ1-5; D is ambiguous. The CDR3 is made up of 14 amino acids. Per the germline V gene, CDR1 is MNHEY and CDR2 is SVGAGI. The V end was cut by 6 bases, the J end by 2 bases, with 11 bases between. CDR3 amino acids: CASSTPGGNQPQHF. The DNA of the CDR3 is TGTGCCAGCAGCACCCCCGGGGGCAATCAGCCCCAGCATTTT.

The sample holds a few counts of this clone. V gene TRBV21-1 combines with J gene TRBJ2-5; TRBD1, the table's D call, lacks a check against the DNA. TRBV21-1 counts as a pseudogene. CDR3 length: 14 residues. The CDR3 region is CASISMRGKETQYF. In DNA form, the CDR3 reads TGTGCCAGCATCTCGATGAGGGGGAAAGAGACCCAGTACTTC.